This TCR beta chain was identified in a study of beta chain features in type 1 diabetes (dated by TCRdb to the late 2010s). Turning to the overall study: Patients and healthy donors did not differ in mean age, gender distribution, total cell number or subset yield. Across all samples, about 110 million sorted cells were examined, and cell number per subset correlated strongly with RNA yield. In the study, recently diagnosed type 1 diabetes patients and matched healthy donors were compared on the TCRB repertoires of their sorted circulating CD4+ T cell subsets. Regulatory and stem cell-like memory subsets were isolated from only 8 patients and about 8 healthy donors, whereas naive and central memory subsets came from all 28 donors. Beyond this particular receptor, the publication reports: Naive, central memory and regulatory TCRB repertoires appeared to be more similar among patients than among healthy donors. Because small numbers of individuals were included in the HLA sub-analyses, any influence of HLA type on TCRB rearrangement was left unresolved. A moderate but significant shortening of TCRB CDR3 length was observed in type 1 diabetes patients in all four CD4+ subsets. Fewer insertions and more nucleotide deletions at VDJ recombination sites were observed in patients with type 1 diabetes, implying thymic rearrangement abnormalities. Because cDNA was sequenced instead of genomic DNA, highly expressing activated cells could be over-represented, though the groups showed no difference in activation or CD3 levels. Shorter templates might be favored by PCR, yet because patient and control samples were amplified and corrected together, any such skew would affect both groups equally.

Via the germline V gene, CDR1 is SGHTA and CDR2 FQGNSA. From the cysteine through the phenylalanine, the CDR3 covers 16 amino acids. Only CDR3 DNA is held: 48 bases, read in frame from base 1. V lost 2 bases and J lost 1 base, and the count of bases not matched to a germline gene is 2. Each donor gave one peripheral blood draw, averaging approximately 110 mL, which was collected into heparinised tubes. A BD FACSAria II was used to sort naive, central memory, regulatory and stem cell-like memory CD4+ T cells with a panel that included CD45RO, CCR7, CD25, CD127, CD95 and CD27. A purity above 98% was achieved for all sorted populations. PBMCs were isolated immediately by Lymphoprep density gradient centrifugation and stained directly without culture. So that batch effects would be minimized, each experiment stained and sorted samples in pairs, pairing one healthy donor with one patient. The entire amount of isolated RNA was reverse transcribed using the High Capacity cDNA Reverse Transcription Kit, so the sequenced TCRB transcripts were expressed ones. Deep immunoSEQ sequencing was applied to naive, central memory and regulatory T cell samples, giving an average of around 3.8 million total reads per sample. After sorted cells were lysed in RLT buffer, RNA was extracted with DNase-treated RNeasy Micro or Mini kits, with the choice depending on cell number. Each cell subset was processed on its own to prevent cross-contamination, while patient and healthy donor samples were processed together. The immunoSEQ multiplex PCR was used to amplify TCRB sequences from cDNA, yielding 87-bp fragments that span the CDR3 region. Amplicons were sequenced on the Illumina HiSeq platform. In the source study's methods: Synthetic template baselines were used to correct PCR bias computationally, reads within Hamming distance 2 were collapsed together, and singletons that could not be merged were discarded. Reads were aligned to IMGT to assign V, D and J genes, CDR3 length, and insertions or deletions at six rearrangement sites. Clonotype counts were normalized to sorted cell number within each subset before computing true diversity and Gini coefficients with the tcR R package. Repertoire sharing was quantified using the overlap coefficient calculated on TCRB nucleotide sequences. TCRdb holds this immuneACCESS table with in-frame rearrangements only. Some clones are missing; in checked studies, unresolved V genes explain under half, and the rest has no known cause. Clonal size and the V and J genes are those of that table, whereas D and trimming came from the DNA. This sample has almost 350,000 clones in its table, and over 7% of those were observed once. Roughly 1% of the sample goes to the ten largest clones.

This clone was counted between two and nine times. Its cognate antigen has yet to be identified. Base qualities were left out, and no much larger clone turns up one base away. The sample contains more than one DNA sequence encoding this CDR3. The origin of this receptor is a man aged 25-45 years with type 1 diabetes. The sample was central memory CD4+ T cells from blood. Recombination joined TRBV7-2 with TRBJ2-3, and TRBD2 matches 11 of the central bases. The CDR3 amino acid sequence is: CASSLLLAGGTDTQYF. The DNA sequence is TGTGCCAGCAGCTTATTACTAGCGGGGGGCACAGATACGCAGTATTTT.